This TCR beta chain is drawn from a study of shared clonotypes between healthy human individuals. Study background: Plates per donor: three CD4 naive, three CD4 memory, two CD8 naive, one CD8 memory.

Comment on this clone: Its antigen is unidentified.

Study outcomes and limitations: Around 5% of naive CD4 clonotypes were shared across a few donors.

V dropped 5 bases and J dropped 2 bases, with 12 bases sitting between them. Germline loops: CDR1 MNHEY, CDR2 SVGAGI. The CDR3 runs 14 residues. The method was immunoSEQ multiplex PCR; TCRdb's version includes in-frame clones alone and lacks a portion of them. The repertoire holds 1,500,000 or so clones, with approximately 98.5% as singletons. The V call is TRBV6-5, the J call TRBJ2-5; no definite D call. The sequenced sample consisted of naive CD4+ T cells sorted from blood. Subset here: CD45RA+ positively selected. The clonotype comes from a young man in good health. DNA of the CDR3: TGTGCCAGCAGTCAAGGACGCATTCAAGAGACCCAGTACTTC. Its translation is CASSQGRIQETQYF.